These 18 T cell receptor beta chains originate from one sample sequenced in a study of blood T cells in healthy people across ages. Combining a sample-barcoded 5' primer with a J-beta primer mix, a second PCR ran for about 7 to 11 cycles. TCRdb redid the calling of the 5' RACE reads with MiXCR, one entry per CDR3 protein. The data hold around 1,800,000 distinct CDR3 sequences, with about two fifths observed a single time. The sequenced sample was blood. These receptors all stem from a human donor in good health.

This clonotype has only a few counts. The chain links TRBV4-3 to TRBJ2-5; TRBD2 is a possible D gene (6 bases). The CDR3 runs to 12 residues. CDR1 and CDR2 from the germline V gene are LGHNA and YSLEER. V lost 0 bases and J 10 bases, leaving 9 bases between the germline ends. The CDR3, as DNA: TGCGCCAGCAGCCAAGACTGGGGGGACCAGTACTTC. Encoded protein: CASSQDWGDQYF.

This clonotype has only a few counts. The chain joins TRBV6-1 to TRBJ2-5, with D possibly TRBD2 on 5 matching bases. The germline gives CDR1 MNHNS, CDR2 SASEGT. This CDR3 comprises 17 residues. Trimming removed 7 bases from V and 4 bases from J, with 25 bases in between. The CDR3 here is CASIGVLAGPLRETQYF. For the CDR3, the DNA is TGTGCCAGCATTGGGGTCCTGGCGGGCCCGCTCCGAGAGACCCAGTACTTC.

The chain is built from TRBV6-5 and TRBJ1-5; TRBD1 agrees at 10 bases. V shed 6 bases, J shed 5 bases, and the junction held 10 bases outside the gene matches. This CDR3 contains 16 residues. Looked up from germline, CDR1 is MNHEY and CDR2 is SVGAGI. CDR3 in amino acids: CASSRRPGQGHQPQHF. The CDR3 region has the DNA TGTGCCAGCAGCCGACGTCCGGGACAGGGGCATCAGCCCCAGCATTTT.

This clonotype was seen more than once but under ten times. The J gene is TRBJ2-1, the V gene TRBV11-2; D may be TRBD2 (7 bases). Trimming pared 4 bases from V and 4 bases from J, leaving 20 bases between. CDR3 length: 17 amino acids. Germline values: CDR1 SGHAT, CDR2 FQNNGV. The CDR3: CASSSIPRGGFYNEQFF. The CDR3 DNA sequence: TGTGCCAGCAGCTCGATACCAAGGGGGGGATTTTACAATGAGCAGTTCTTC.

The rearrangement links TRBV10-3 to TRBJ2-3; no firm D call. Germline CDR1 ENHRY, CDR2 SYGVKD. The CDR3 consists of 11 residues. CDR3 sequence reads: CVTLRRDTQYF. DNA of the CDR3: TGTGTCACCCTCCGGAGAGATACGCAGTATTTT.

The chain recombines TRBV7-9 with TRBJ2-7, with D uncertain. The J call may be incorrect, as the DNA end agrees better with TRBJ2-5. Looked up from germline, CDR1 is SEHNR and CDR2 is FQNEAQ (reference sequence). The length of the CDR3 is 13 residues. The CDR3 sequence: CASSLAQLETQYF. CDR3 DNA sequence: TGTGCCAGCAGCTTAGCGCAGCTGGAGACCCAGTACTTC.

The chain carries TRBV7-2 and TRBJ2-7; TRBD2 agrees at 7 bases. V shed 1 base and J 0 bases; nucleotides not matched to a gene: 12. CDR3 length equals 18 residues. Germline lookup yields CDR1 SGHTA and CDR2 FQGNSA. CDR3 in DNA: TGTGCCAGCAGCTTAGGGGGAGCGGGGCGGCGGAGCTCCTACGAGCAGTACTTC. It specifies CASSLGGAGRRSSYEQYF. The full variable domain, in which reference TRBV7-2 and TRBJ2-7 provide the parts outside the CDR3, is GAGVSQSPSNKVTEKGKDVELRCDPISGHTALYWYRQSLGQGLEFLIYFQGNSAPDKSGLPSDRFSAERTGGSVSTLTIQRTQQEDSAVYLCASSLGGAGRRSSYEQYFGPGTRLTVT.

This clonotype was counted a few times. CDR3 in amino acids: CASSQDHGTSAFNEQFF. CDR3 bases: TGCGCCAGCAGCCAAGATCACGGGACTAGCGCTTTTAATGAGCAGTTCTTC. The rearrangement uses TRBV4-3 and TRBJ2-1, with TRBD2 identical over 10 bases. This CDR3 contains 17 residues. Germline V gene lookup returns CDR1 LGHNA and CDR2 YSLEER. Trimming at V came to 0 bases and at J to 7 bases, leaving 9 bases not matched to a gene.

The V call is TRBV6-5, the J call TRBJ1-2; a weak D match, TRBD1 (5 bases). The CDR3 spans 14 residues. V was cut by 5 bases and J by 3 bases, with 13 bases left in between. Germline V lookup: CDR1 MNHEY, CDR2 SVGAGI. CDR3 amino acids: CASSDGEGYYGYTF. CDR3 nucleotides: TGTGCCAGCAGTGACGGAGAGGGGTACTATGGCTACACCTTC.

This chain joins TRBV6-1 and TRBJ1-2; D not certain. The CDR3 is made up of 13 amino acids. Between the trimmed V and J ends, which lost 8 bases and 6 bases, there was a span of 16 bases. Germline-derived CDR1 and CDR2 are MNHNS and SASEGT. CDR3 sequence: CASPRGTLDGYTF. The CDR3 DNA follows: TGTGCCAGCCCGCGGGGAACATTGGATGGCTACACCTTC.

This clonotype came up a few times. The chain couples TRBV7-2 to TRBJ2-7; TRBD2 matches 9 bases. Per the germline V gene, CDR1 is SGHTA and CDR2 is FQGNSA. This CDR3 spans 16 amino acids. The J segment lost 6 bases and the V segment lost 1 base, leaving 10 bases of the junction unmatched. CDR3 sequence reads: CASSLESAGGLVEQYF. The CDR3 nucleotides are TGTGCCAGCAGCTTAGAGTCGGCGGGGGGGCTGGTCGAGCAGTACTTC.

As concerns this clonotype: One junction end disagrees with the germline gene, perhaps due to a read error. The CDR3 DNA reads as TGCAGTGCTAGGTACAGGCATGAAAAACGGTTTTTT. It encodes CSARYRHEKRFF. The chain joins TRBV20-1 to TRBJ1-4; possibly TRBD1 for D (5 bases). CDR1 DFQATT and CDR2 SNEGSKA come from the germline V gene (reference sequence). The CDR3 runs 12 residues.

The genes are TRBV5-1 and TRBJ2-3; the D is unclear. CDR1 and CDR2 from the germline V gene are SGHRS and YFSETQ. V was clipped by 6 bases and J by 5 bases, with 13 bases between them. The CDR3 extends over 13 amino acids. The DNA for the CDR3 is TGCGCCAGCAAGGAGTTGCCCGGAGATACGCAGTATTTT. Translation gives CASKELPGDTQYF.

V is TRBV7-9 and J is TRBJ2-5; possibly TRBD1 for D (6 bases). Germline-derived CDR1 and CDR2 are SEHNR and FQNEAQ (reference sequence). Trimming removed 1 base at V and 1 base at J, with 13 bases between. The CDR3 runs 16 residues. The CDR3 nucleotides are TGTGCCAGCAGCTTAGAGGGCAGGGGATTCCAAGAGACCCAGTACTTC. Its protein is CASSLEGRGFQETQYF.

This clonotype occurred a few times. The chain links TRBV4-3 to TRBJ2-3; a weak D match, TRBD2 (7 bases). Trimming shortened V by 0 bases and J by 2 bases, and 18 bases separated the two germline ends. Germline CDR1 and CDR2: LGHNA and YSLEER. CDR3 length: 18 amino acids. CDR3 amino acids: CASSQDRGAGLPTDTQYF. The DNA for the CDR3 is TGCGCCAGCAGCCAAGATCGGGGGGCAGGTCTTCCCACAGATACGCAGTATTTT.

A single count supports this clonotype. The chain carries TRBV6-1 and TRBJ1-2; D remains unclear. This CDR3 is built from 13 residues. The V end lost 8 bases, the J end lost 0 bases, and 10 bases lay between the germline ends. CDR1 is MNHNS, CDR2 SASEGT, per germline. The chain's CDR3 is CASAPTTNYGYTF. CDR3 sequence (DNA): TGTGCCAGCGCCCCAACTACTAACTATGGCTACACCTTC.

The chain is built from TRBV5-1 and TRBJ2-1; 8 bases match TRBD1. The germline V gene encodes CDR1 SGHRS and CDR2 YFSETQ. The CDR3 contains 13 residues. The V and J ends lost 5 bases and 7 bases, in that order; junction bases with no gene match: 5. CDR3 in DNA: TGCGCCAGCAGACCTCGACAGGGGAATGAGCAGTTCTTC. Translation: CASRPRQGNEQFF.

The V and J genes are TRBV20-1 and TRBJ1-5; no clear D gene. The V gene's germline CDR1 is DFQATT and CDR2 SNEGSKA (reference sequence). The CDR3 totals 15 residues. V was cut by 4 bases and J by 3 bases, with 16 bases left in between. CDR3 amino acids: CSAIRKGLNNQPQHF. CDR3 nucleotide sequence: TGCAGTGCTATACGGAAGGGATTGAACAATCAGCCCCAGCATTTT.